The text below deals with one TCR beta chain. The entry originates in a study of cytomegalovirus exposure and HLA in healthy donors. Whole-study context: In a previous analysis, 110 million or so unique TCR beta sequences were found from some 200 million T cells.

PCR employed 60 Vbeta and 13 Jbeta primers. Libraries were prepared by immunoSEQ multiplex PCR; TCRdb keeps only in-frame clonotypes and omits some of them. The data show about 160,000 clones, 82% seen once. The TCR originated in a girl aged 10-17 years in good health and CMV-seropositive. The source material was PBMCs.

CDR3 residues: CASSSIQGTEAFF. As DNA, the CDR3 is TGTGCCAGCAGCTCCATACAGGGAACTGAAGCTTTCTTT. The chain has TRBV5-4 and TRBJ1-1; a weak D match, TRBD1 (6 bases). The germline CDR1 and CDR2 sequences are SGHNT and YYREEE (reference sequence). The CDR3 consists of 13 residues. V lost 3 bases and J lost 5, with 11 bases in between.